What follows are 26 T cell receptor beta chains derived from one specimen sequenced in a study of CD8 T cells in Susac syndrome. An input of about 0.5 to 1 ug of RNA was subjected to reverse transcription using random hexamers. One entry per CDR3 protein, called by TCRdb with MiXCR from the immunoSEQ multiplex PCR reads. Of approximately 190,000 distinct CDR3 sequences listed, approximately 95% were seen once; the top ten hold 0.15% to 0.2%. The sequenced sample consisted of CD8+ T cells from PBMCs. Receptor source: a human donor with Susac syndrome.

The chain carries TRBV29-1 and TRBJ2-7; 9 bases align to TRBD1. The germline CDR1 and CDR2 sequences are SQVTM and ANQGSEA. The CDR3 covers 16 residues. V lost 3 bases, J lost 3 bases, and 12 bases stayed unmatched. CDR3 coding DNA: TGCAGCGTTGAGCTCCTCCGGGACAGGGAGATCTACGAGCAGTACTTC. Its translation: CSVELLRDREIYEQYF.

The chain employs TRBV12-3 or TRBV12-4 and TRBJ2-1; D is ambiguous. The CDR3 runs to 12 residues. V gave up 7 bases and J gave up 8 bases, with 12 bases separating them. CDR3 nucleotides: TGTGCCAGCACCCCCCTCGTCGATGAGCAGTTCTTC. This sequence encodes CASTPLVDEQFF.

V is TRBV10-2 and J is TRBJ1-1; D not certain. The length of the CDR3 is 10 residues. The germline gives CDR1 WSHSY, CDR2 SAAADI. V was clipped by 6 bases and J by 8 bases, with 7 bases between them. The CDR3 DNA follows: TGCGCCAGCAGGGACGGAGAAGCTTTCTTT. This gives the protein CASRDGEAFF.

The chain carries TRBV12-3 or TRBV12-4 and TRBJ2-1; 7 bases line up with TRBD1. The CDR3 loop spans 14 amino acids. V dropped 5 bases and J dropped 5; count of bases not matched to a gene: 6. The CDR3 DNA follows: TGTGCCAGCAGTGTACAGGGGAGAGACAATGAGCAGTTCTTC. Translated: CASSVQGRDNEQFF.

The chain is built from TRBV19 and TRBJ2-4; TRBD1 matches at 8 bases. The germline CDR1 and CDR2 sequences are LNHDA and SQIVND (reference sequence). This CDR3 region has 14 residues. J was trimmed by 5 bases and V by 7 bases; bases with no gene match: 7. This CDR3 is CASTPGQGENIQYF. The DNA of the CDR3 is TGTGCCAGTACCCCAGGACAGGGCGAAAACATTCAGTACTTC.

This rearrangement joins TRBV28 to TRBJ1-4; D not resolved. Trimming removed 2 bases at V and 3 bases at J, with 4 bases between. This CDR3 region has 13 residues. Per the germline V gene, CDR1 is MDHEN and CDR2 is SYDVKM. As DNA, the CDR3 is TGTGCCAGCAGTTTAACGGCTAATGAAAAACTGTTTTTT. Protein: CASSLTANEKLFF.

This clonotype was picked up a small number of times. The chain joins TRBV3-1 to TRBJ1-5; no definite D call. The V gene's germline CDR1 is LGHDT and CDR2 YNNKEL (reference sequence). The V and J ends lost 0 bases and 0 bases respectively, with 6 bases between them. The CDR3 totals 15 residues. In DNA form, the CDR3 reads TGTGCCAGCAGCCAAGATCTCGGTAGCAATCAGCCCCAGCATTTT. It specifies CASSQDLGSNQPQHF.

The chain uses TRBV5-1 and TRBJ2-1; the match to TRBD2 covers 9 bases. CDR3 length: 15 amino acids. With 4 bases clipped from V and 3 bases from J, the junction kept 5 bases outside the gene matches. Looked up from germline, CDR1 is SGHRS and CDR2 is YFSETQ. CDR3 loop: CASSLSGGLYNEQFF. CDR3 in DNA: TGCGCCAGCAGCCTGAGCGGGGGGCTCTACAATGAGCAGTTCTTC.

The CDR3 here is CAWSATRDNEQFF. DNA for the CDR3: TGTGCCTGGAGTGCGACCAGGGACAATGAGCAGTTCTTC. The chain joins TRBV30 to TRBJ2-1, with D possibly being TRBD1 (5 bases). The germline CDR1 and CDR2 sequences are GTSNPN and SVGIG (reference sequence). This CDR3 is built from 13 residues. Trimming removed 1 base from V and 5 bases from J, with 9 bases in between.

A note on this clonotype: One end of the junction is discordant with germline, which a read error may explain. The J gene is TRBJ1-1, the V gene TRBV30, with TRBD1 identical over 10 bases. The CDR3 spans 13 residues. Germline V gives CDR1 GTSNPN, CDR2 SVGIG (reference sequence). The CDR3 coding sequence is TGTGTCTGGAACCGGGACAGGGGTACTGAAGCTTTCTTT. It specifies CVWNRDRGTEAFF.

The chain is built from TRBV3-1 and TRBJ2-5; D possibly corresponds to TRBD2 (6 bases). Between the trimmed V and J ends, which lost 4 bases and 3 bases, there was a span of 6 bases. CDR1 is LGHDT and CDR2 is YNNKEL in the germline V gene (reference sequence). The CDR3 extends over 12 amino acids. For the CDR3, the DNA is TGTGCCAGCAGCCGCGGGAAAGAGACCCAGTACTTC. Its translation: CASSRGKETQYF.

The chain links TRBV25-1 to TRBJ2-5, with D unclear. Looked up from germline, CDR1 is MGHDK and CDR2 is SYGVNS. This CDR3 is built from 10 residues. V lost 3 bases and J lost 7, with 3 bases in between. CDR3 bases: TGTGCCAGCAGTGACCGGACCCAGTACTTC. This gives the protein CASSDRTQYF. Variable domain in full (rest from reference TRBV25-1 and TRBJ2-5): EADIYQTPRYLVIGTGKKITLECSQTMGHDKMYWYQQDPGMELHLIHYSYGVNSTEKGDLSSESTVSRIRTEHFPLTLESARPSHTSQYLCASSDRTQYFGPGTRLLVL.

The rearrangement links TRBV13 to TRBJ2-5; D is unclear. Looked up from germline, CDR1 is PRHDT and CDR2 is FYEKMQ (reference sequence). The CDR3 runs 15 residues. V was trimmed by 2 bases and J by 3 bases, leaving 13 bases between them. CDR3 DNA: TGTGCCAGCAGCTTACGTTCTTACCCCAAAGAGACCCAGTACTTC. It yields the protein CASSLRSYPKETQYF. Full variable domain (missing parts from reference TRBV13 and TRBJ2-5): AAGVIQSPRHLIKEKRETATLKCYPIPRHDTVYWYQQGPGQDPQFLISFYEKMQSDKGSIPDRFSAQQFSDYHSELNMSSLELGDSALYFCASSLRSYPKETQYFGPGTRLLVL.

V usage is TRBV27 and J usage is TRBJ2-7; tentative D call: TRBD2 (6 bases). The V gene lost 5 bases and the J gene lost 5 bases, with 25 bases spanning the gap. Germline loops: CDR1 MNHEY, CDR2 SMNVEV (reference sequence). The CDR3 runs 17 residues. In DNA form, the CDR3 reads TGTGCCAGCAGTAGTCAAACCTGGGACTCCATGAATCACGAGCAGTACTTC. Its protein is CASSSQTWDSMNHEQYF.

The chain couples TRBV4-1 to TRBJ2-3, with D possibly called TRBD1 or TRBD2 (6 bases each). Germline CDR1 and CDR2: MGHRA and YSYEKL. There are 16 residues in the CDR3. Trimming removed 0 bases from V and 7 bases from J, with 17 bases in between. DNA for the CDR3: TGCGCCAGCAGCCAAGAGGGAGCGCTAGGGGGGAATACGCAGTATTTT. Amino acid sequence: CASSQEGALGGNTQYF.

The J gene is TRBJ2-1, the V gene TRBV5-6; 9 positions match TRBD1. The CDR3 is made up of 15 amino acids. V dropped 2 bases and J dropped 5; count of bases not matched to a gene: 5. In germline, CDR1 is SGHDT, CDR2 YYEEEE. Here the CDR3 reads CASSFGDRADNEQFF. CDR3 nucleotide sequence: TGTGCCAGCAGCTTCGGGGACAGGGCCGACAATGAGCAGTTCTTC.

The J gene is TRBJ2-7, the V gene TRBV4-2; D gene ambiguous. The CDR3 totals 15 residues. Trimming shortened V by 1 base and J by 0 bases, and 10 bases separated the two germline ends. Germline V gene sequence: CDR1 LGHNA, CDR2 YNFKEQ. The CDR3 region has the DNA TGTGCCAGCAGCCAAGGTTCCGATAGCTCCTACGAGCAGTACTTC. Translating gives CASSQGSDSSYEQYF.

The J gene is TRBJ2-7, the V gene TRBV29-1; weak D call: TRBD2 (6 bases). Trimming stripped 1 base from V and 6 bases from J, with 19 bases between. From germline, CDR1 is SQVTM and CDR2 ANQGSEA. This CDR3 comprises 15 residues. Here the CDR3 reads CSVEVNGLSGPEQYF. For the CDR3, the DNA is TGCAGCGTTGAAGTGAATGGACTATCGGGGCCCGAGCAGTACTTC.

The chain links TRBV29-1 to TRBJ2-1; D remains ambiguous. This CDR3 comprises 13 residues. CDR1 and CDR2 (germline): SQVTM, ANQGSEA. With 6 bases removed from V and 11 bases from J, the gap between germline ends came to 20 bases. The CDR3 spells CSVPSPRYGKQFF. For the CDR3, the DNA is TGCAGCGTCCCGAGCCCTAGGTATGGTAAGCAGTTCTTC.

This clonotype was observed a single time. The chain has TRBV15 and TRBJ1-1; weak D call: TRBD1 (5 bases). This CDR3 is built from 15 residues. Trimming took off 3 bases at V and 1 base at J, with 12 bases between the two ends. CDR1 and CDR2 (germline): LNHNV, YYDKDF (reference sequence). The CDR3 DNA reads as TGTGCCACCAGCAGTCCCGACAGAACGAACACTGAAGCTTTCTTT. Residues: CATSSPDRTNTEAFF.

The chain couples TRBV29-1 to TRBJ2-1; D remains ambiguous. The CDR3 is 14 amino acids. Germline V gene sequence: CDR1 SQVTM, CDR2 ANQGSEA. V was clipped by 2 bases and J by 0 bases, with 8 bases between them. CDR3 sequence reads: CSVELRSSYNEQFF. CDR3 DNA sequence: TGCAGCGTTGAACTTCGAAGCTCCTACAATGAGCAGTTCTTC.

This clonotype showed up just once. J is TRBJ1-2 and V is TRBV5-4, with a possible D match to TRBD1 (6 bases). Germline loops: CDR1 SGHNT, CDR2 YYREEE (reference sequence). CDR3 length: 15 amino acids. V was clipped by 2 bases and J by 1 base, with 12 bases between them. The CDR3 here is CASSFTGLGNYGYTF. In DNA, the CDR3 is TGTGCCAGCAGCTTTACAGGGCTCGGTAACTATGGCTACACCTTC. Complete variable domain (other parts from reference TRBV5-4 and TRBJ1-2): ETGVTQSPTHLIKTRGQQVTLRCSSQSGHNTVSWYQQALGQGPQFIFQYYREEENGRGNFPPRFSGLQFPNYSSELNVNALELDDSALYLCASSFTGLGNYGYTFGSGTRLTVV.

The chain is built from TRBV6-5 and TRBJ1-1, with 8 bases matching TRBD1. CDR3 length: 15 amino acids. Germline-derived CDR1 and CDR2 are MNHEY and SVGAGI. After removal of 0 bases from V and 6 bases from J, the junction contained 6 bases not matched to a gene. CDR3 DNA: TGTGCCAGCAGTTACTCGTCCAGGGGGCACGCTGAAGCTTTCTTT. As protein: CASSYSSRGHAEAFF.

This rearrangement joins TRBV9 to TRBJ1-5; the D is unclear. Between the trimmed V and J ends, which lost 0 bases and 3 bases, there was a span of 7 bases. The CDR3 loop spans 14 amino acids. CDR1 is SGDLS, CDR2 YYNGEE, per germline. CDR3 in amino acids: CASSVGGDNQPQHF. CDR3 nucleotides: TGTGCCAGCAGCGTAGGTGGGGACAATCAGCCCCAGCATTTT.

V gene TRBV6-5 combines with J gene TRBJ2-7; 8 bases are a match to TRBD1. This CDR3 is 17 amino acids long. Germline V gene sequence: CDR1 MNHEY, CDR2 SVGAGI. Trimming at V came to 4 bases and at J to 5 bases, leaving 16 bases not matched to a gene. CDR3 DNA: TGTGCCAGCAGTTTCGACAGGGGTCCCGCCAGGGGCGACGAGCAGTACTTC. It translates to CASSFDRGPARGDEQYF.

V gene TRBV9 combines with J gene TRBJ2-1; 9 nucleotides line up with TRBD2. The CDR3 contains 14 residues. Germline-derived CDR1 and CDR2 are SGDLS and YYNGEE. Unmatched junction bases numbered 6, after V lost 4 bases and J lost 7 bases. This CDR3 reads CASSNSGSGNEQFF. The CDR3, as DNA: TGTGCCAGCAGCAATAGCGGGAGCGGAAATGAGCAGTTCTTC.